A single sample gave rise to the 22 T cell receptor beta chains below, sequenced in a study of T cells in Graves' hyperthyroidism and ophthalmopathy. The CDR3 regions of TCR beta were amplified from RNA transcripts. TCR CDR3 regions were first amplified by RT-PCR with HTBI primers. TCRdb re-derived calls from the multiplex PCR reads in MiXCR, one entry per CDR3 protein. Here the sample spans 500,000 or so distinct CDR3 sequences, 15% to 20% being singletons. Source material: blood. The source of these receptors is a woman aged 18-29 years with Graves' ophthalmopathy.

The table lists this clonotype with many counts. CDR3 protein: CASSEARQPQHF. The CDR3 DNA reads TGTGCCAGCAGTGAAGCAAGGCAGCCCCAGCATTTT. This sequence joins TRBV6-1 and TRBJ1-5, with unresolved D. This CDR3 is 12 amino acids long. V was trimmed by 0 bases and J by 7 bases, leaving 4 bases between them. Germline assignment: CDR1 MNHNS and CDR2 SASEGT.

This clonotype has a handful of counts. This chain connects TRBV7-9 to TRBJ1-1, with D perhaps TRBD1 (5 bases). Per germline, CDR1 SEHNR and CDR2 FQNEAQ (reference sequence). The CDR3 contains 13 residues. V lost 6 bases, J lost 5 bases, and 13 bases lay in between. The CDR3 here is CASRDTGPTEAFF. CDR3 nucleotides: TGTGCCAGCAGGGACACCGGCCCGACTGAAGCTTTCTTT.

The chain uses TRBV4-1 and TRBJ2-2; the D gene could be TRBD1 or TRBD2 (5 bases each). Germline CDR1 is MGHRA and CDR2 is YSYEKL. Trimming pared 3 bases from V and 5 bases from J, leaving 25 bases between. The CDR3 contains 19 residues. CDR3 protein: CASSHEPTDSTTRTGELFF. CDR3 nucleotide sequence: TGCGCCAGCAGCCACGAACCCACCGACAGTACAACTAGAACCGGGGAGCTGTTTTTT.

This clonotype appeared many times. The chain recombines TRBV28 with TRBJ2-5; D may be TRBD1 (5 bases). This CDR3 region has 14 residues. Trimming shortened V by 6 bases and J by 3 bases, and 14 bases separated the two germline ends. Germline V gives CDR1 MDHEN, CDR2 SYDVKM. The CDR3 reads CASSTAREKETQYF. The CDR3 region has the DNA TGTGCCAGCAGCACCGCCAGGGAAAAAGAGACCCAGTACTTC.

This clonotype showed up many times. The chain uses TRBV12-3 or TRBV12-4 and TRBJ1-2, with D uncertain. The CDR3 extends over 11 amino acids. Trimming removed 3 bases from V and 9 bases from J, with 8 bases in between. DNA of the CDR3: TGTGCCAGCAGTTTTGGAAACAGCTACACCTTC. It specifies CASSFGNSYTF.

There are many counts of this clonotype. The chain recombines TRBV5-5 with TRBJ1-1, with unresolved D. Trimming stripped 2 bases from V and 0 bases from J, with 11 bases between. Germline loops: CDR1 SGHKS, CDR2 YYEKEE (reference sequence). The length of the CDR3 is 15 residues. The CDR3 nucleotides are TGTGCCAGCAGCTTACCCCTACTGGTGAACACTGAAGCTTTCTTT. It is translated as CASSLPLLVNTEAFF.

This clonotype turned up a few times. This chain connects TRBV20-1 to TRBJ1-3; TRBD1 aligns across 7 bases. Germline CDR1 DFQATT, CDR2 SNEGSKA (reference sequence). Trimming took 5 bases from V and 2 from J; bases not matched to a gene: 9. The CDR3 has 15 residues. CDR3 nucleotides: TGCAGTGCTGCAGACAGGGAAGGCGCTGGAAACACCATATATTTT. Translation gives CSAADREGAGNTIYF.

The chain links TRBV29-1 to TRBJ2-3, with D unresolved. V dropped 6 bases and J dropped 2 bases, with 18 bases sitting between them. The CDR3 extends over 15 amino acids. Looked up from germline, CDR1 is SQVTM and CDR2 is ANQGSEA. The CDR3, as DNA: TGCAGCGTAGCCCCGCTTGGGAATCACACAGATACGCAGTATTTT. Amino acids: CSVAPLGNHTDTQYF.

V and J are TRBV19 and TRBJ2-7, with 12 bases fitting TRBD2. Per germline, CDR1 LNHDA and CDR2 SQIVND (reference sequence). The CDR3 totals 14 residues. V trimming: 7 bases; J trimming: 2 bases; junction bases outside the gene matches: 3. The CDR3 DNA follows: TGTGCCAGTAAACTAGCGGGAGGACCCTACGAGCAGTACTTC. Translation gives CASKLAGGPYEQYF.

This clonotype was picked up a small number of times. The V call is TRBV10-3, the J call TRBJ2-1; D gene unclear. The V end was cut by 2 bases, the J end by 7 bases, with 12 bases between. The germline gives CDR1 ENHRY, CDR2 SYGVKD. This CDR3 is 14 amino acids long. The DNA for the CDR3 is TGTGCCATCAGTGAGCGCTCCTTCGGGAATGAGCAGTTCTTC. As protein: CAISERSFGNEQFF.

The chain recombines TRBV6-6 with TRBJ2-2; TRBD1 might be the D (5 bases). CDR1 and CDR2 (germline): MNHNY, SVGAGI (reference sequence). The CDR3 length is 15 residues. V lost 2 bases and J lost 2, with 9 bases in between. The CDR3 DNA reads TGTGCCAGCAGTTACGGGGCCACAAACACCGGGGAGCTGTTTTTT. It yields the protein CASSYGATNTGELFF.

In its sample, this clonotype was seen many times. The CDR3 loop reads CASSLATTPGSYEQYF. As DNA, the CDR3 is TGTGCCAGCAGCTTAGCGACAACGCCGGGCTCCTACGAGCAGTACTTC. The rearrangement uses TRBV7-9 and TRBJ2-7; D remains unclear. V shed 0 bases and J shed 0 bases, with 12 bases lying between them. This CDR3 comprises 16 residues. Germline V CDR1 and CDR2: SEHNR, FQNEAQ (reference sequence).

The chain's CDR3 is CASSLDGLSSYNSPLHF. The DNA of the CDR3 is TGCGCCAGCAGCTTGGACGGGCTAAGCTCCTATAATTCACCCCTCCACTTT. The rearrangement links TRBV5-1 to TRBJ1-6; D uncertain. This CDR3 has 17 residues. Trimming pared 0 bases from V and 0 bases from J, leaving 10 bases between. Germline CDR1 and CDR2: SGHRS and YFSETQ.

The chain joins TRBV4-1 to TRBJ2-5, with a tentative D call TRBD2 (7 bases). This CDR3 is 18 amino acids long. From germline, CDR1 is MGHRA and CDR2 YSYEKL. Trimming pared 0 bases from V and 5 bases from J, leaving 22 bases between. The CDR3 protein is CASSQDFRGGGLRETQYF. CDR3 sequence (DNA): TGCGCCAGCAGCCAAGATTTTAGGGGCGGGGGCCTCCGGGAGACCCAGTACTTC.

This sequence joins TRBV10-3 and TRBJ1-1, with D possibly matching TRBD1 (6 bases). The CDR3 length is 11 residues. Germline V gene sequence: CDR1 ENHRY, CDR2 SYGVKD. Trimming left V 7 bases short and J 8 bases short, with 11 bases between. CDR3 nucleotides: TGTGCCATCAAGGGGGGGCGCGAAGCTTTCTTT. It yields the protein CAIKGGREAFF.

This clonotype came up many times. The chain has TRBV20-1 and TRBJ2-3, with D possibly TRBD1 on 5 matching bases. Germline V gives CDR1 DFQATT, CDR2 SNEGSKA (reference sequence). The CDR3 consists of 16 residues. Trimming removed 0 bases at V and 4 bases at J, with 17 bases between. Here the CDR3 reads CSARDGSNGHPDTQYF. The DNA for the CDR3 is TGCAGTGCTAGAGATGGGTCTAACGGACATCCAGATACGCAGTATTTT.

In this sample, this clonotype turned up many times. The rearrangement joins TRBV5-5 to TRBJ1-1; a weak D match, TRBD1 (6 bases). This CDR3 is built from 14 residues. V shed 6 bases and J shed 5 bases, with 17 bases lying between them. Germline V gene sequence: CDR1 SGHKS, CDR2 YYEKEE (reference sequence). CDR3: CASILWAGETEAFF. In DNA form, the CDR3 reads TGTGCCAGCATCCTTTGGGCAGGGGAGACTGAAGCTTTCTTT.

This clonotype came up many times. J is TRBJ1-1 and V is TRBV6-1, with D unresolved. Trimming pared 5 bases from V and 1 base from J, leaving 11 bases between. Looked up from germline, CDR1 is MNHNS and CDR2 is SASEGT. The CDR3 extends over 14 amino acids. CDR3 DNA sequence: TGTGCCAGCAGTCTTTCAACAGAGAACACTGAAGCTTTCTTT. The encoded protein is CASSLSTENTEAFF.

In this sample, this clonotype turned up once. The rearrangement links TRBV5-1 to TRBJ2-1; 14 positions match TRBD2. V was pared by 4 bases and J by 5 bases, with 8 bases of the junction left unmatched. This CDR3 spans 17 amino acids. CDR1 is SGHRS and CDR2 is YFSETQ in the germline V gene. CDR3 sequence (DNA): TGCGCCAGCAGCCGAGGGACTAGCGGGGGACTAAACAATGAGCAGTTCTTC. Protein sequence: CASSRGTSGGLNNEQFF.

This rearrangement joins TRBV7-9 to TRBJ2-5, with no clear D. Germline V lookup: CDR1 SEHNR, CDR2 FQNEAQ (reference sequence). V was pared by 5 bases and J by 2 bases, with 15 bases between. CDR3 size: 15 residues. CDR3 DNA sequence: TGTGCCAGCAGCCAAGATGAGAGACCACAAGAGACCCAGTACTTC. Translating it yields CASSQDERPQETQYF.

The chain uses TRBV7-2 and TRBJ2-1; TRBD2 matches at 13 bases. This CDR3 comprises 20 residues. V shed 4 bases, J shed 0 bases, and the junction held 12 bases outside the gene matches. Germline V gene data show CDR1 as SGHTA and CDR2 as FQGNSA. CDR3 amino acids: CASSSPVGLAGAHSYNEQFF. CDR3 bases: TGTGCCAGCAGCTCGCCCGTAGGACTAGCGGGAGCCCACTCCTACAATGAGCAGTTCTTC.

The rearrangement uses TRBV28 and TRBJ2-3; 8 bases are a match to TRBD2. This CDR3 is 18 amino acids long. Germline CDR1 is MDHEN and CDR2 is SYDVKM. V lost 5 bases, J lost 1 base, and 14 bases stayed unmatched. The CDR3 spells CASSLGLVTVGGTDTQYF. CDR3 in DNA: TGTGCCAGCAGTCTGGGACTAGTTACAGTCGGAGGCACAGATACGCAGTATTTT.